The sequence of this T cell receptor beta chain was determined in a study of breast tumors, draining lymph nodes, adjacent tissues. The CDR3 sequence is 13 residues long. V lost 5 bases and J 5 bases, leaving 10 bases between the germline ends. CDR1 is DFQATT and CDR2 is SNEGSKA in the germline V gene (reference sequence). TCRdb redid the calling of the multiplex PCR reads with MiXCR, one entry per CDR3 protein. The sample lists about 7,600 distinct CDR3 sequences, about four fifths occurring once. To note about this clonotype: Its antigen is currently unknown.

Study-wide results and limits: That most tumor T cells come from lymph nodes remained unproven. Luminal-like breast cancer showed significantly higher tumor–nontumor repertoire similarity than basal-like. Findings are consistent with lymph node origin and intratumoral expansion of most tumor T cells. Tumor TCR diversity was below lymph nodes but above nontumor tissue.

This sequence originates from a female donor with breast cancer. Some clones in this sample may be carry-over from other donors' samples. Sequenced input: tumor-adjacent breast tissue. The V and J genes are TRBV20-1 and TRBJ1-6; tentatively, D is TRBD1 (6 bases). The DNA of the CDR3 is TGCAGTGCTCTACAGGGAGATAATTCACCCCTCCACTTT. Protein: CSALQGDNSPLHF.